One T cell receptor (beta chain) is described in this entry. Its antigen is currently unknown. PCR involved 60 Vbeta and 13 Jbeta primers. Produced via immunoSEQ multiplex PCR; TCRdb's table is partial and in-frame only. The sample includes 150,000 to 200,000 clones, approximately 82% of them seen just once. With 8 bases clipped from V and 0 bases from J, the junction kept 5 bases outside the gene matches. The CDR3 has 14 amino acids. Germline V gene sequence: CDR1 MNHEY, CDR2 SVGAGI. This entry comes from a study of cytomegalovirus exposure and HLA in healthy donors. Study outcomes and limitations: Later work showed greater clonal expansion in HLA-associated TCR beta chains than in equally common others. The study had only CMV serostatus as immune exposure information. Highly shared sequence variants in one cluster were likely a sequencing artifact.

This clonotype was sampled from a male donor in good health and CMV-seronegative. The sequencing sample was made of PBMCs. The chain couples TRBV6-5 to TRBJ2-3, with 7 bases that match TRBD1. The CDR3 spells CASSQGQSTDTQYF. The CDR3 DNA is TGTGCCAGCTCCCAGGGACAGAGCACAGATACGCAGTATTTT.